This entry describes one TCR beta chain. Measured with immunoSEQ multiplex PCR; TCRdb has only the in-frame clones, and not every one. This table holds roughly 65,000 clones, about 90% found once. Per the germline V gene, CDR1 is SGHRS and CDR2 is YFSETQ. CDR3 length equals 15 residues. V was clipped by 1 base and J by 0 bases; unmatched bases: 3. The source of the sample is a study of T cell changes during pregnancy in multiple sclerosis. The clonotype originates from a female donor in good health, enrolled as a control in a pregnancy study. This chain uses TRBV5-1 with TRBJ1-1, with 7 nucleotides matching TRBD1. Here the sequenced sample was peripheral blood, taken in the third trimester of pregnancy. CDR3: CASSLTGDMNTEAFF. The CDR3 DNA sequence: TGCGCCAGCAGCTTGACAGGGGACATGAACACTGAAGCTTTCTTT.